This record concerns one T cell receptor (beta chain) sequence. This sample is drawn from a study of blood T cell repertoires in COVID-19. For the study at large: The cDNA or gDNA used as material had been derived from T cells, B-cell-depleted T cells, or PBMCs.

The data were produced by immunoSEQ multiplex PCR, yet TCRdb's version contains in-frame clones alone and is incomplete. Of around 68,000 clones detected, 70% to 85% appear once; the ten largest clones hold approximately 10%. Losses at the gene ends were 2 bases for V and 6 bases for J; bases not matched to a gene: 6. Germline V gene data show CDR1 as SGHNT and CDR2 as YYREEE (reference sequence). The CDR3 is 16 residues long. Sample: peripheral blood. The chain joins TRBV5-4 to TRBJ2-3, with TRBD2 identical over 13 bases. The receptor's source is a woman aged 45 to 65 with acute or convalescent COVID-19. In DNA, the CDR3 is TGTGCCAGCAGCTTTAGACTAGCGGGAGGCGGGGATACGCAGTATTTT. Its protein is CASSFRLAGGGDTQYF.